This T cell receptor (beta chain) was sequenced during a study of cytomegalovirus exposure and HLA in healthy donors. Overall study: An early release of data contained approximately 80 million unique TCRs, which came from HLA-typed donors. Broader study findings: Per a prior analysis, the majority of TCR beta V segments were productive roughly 87% or roughly 30% of the time. Clonal expansion was found to be greater in HLA-associated TCR beta chains than in equally common others in a later analysis.

13 Jbeta primers and 60 Vbeta primers were used for the PCR. The method was immunoSEQ multiplex PCR; TCRdb's version includes in-frame clones alone and lacks a portion of them. Of around 100,000 clones listed, 55% to 85% are singletons. In regard to this clone: Its antigen is unknown.

Samples came from healthy bone marrow donors. CDR1 and CDR2 (germline): SEHNR, FQNEAQ (reference sequence). This CDR3 is built from 14 residues. Trimming took off 4 bases at V and 2 bases at J, with 9 bases between the two ends. The J gene is TRBJ2-1, the V gene TRBV7-9; weak D call: TRBD1 (6 bases). Sequencing was carried out using PBMCs. The origin of this receptor is a woman aged 18-35 years in good health and CMV-seropositive. CDR3 nucleotides: TGTGCCAGCAGCTCCCGGACAGCCTACAATGAGCAGTTCTTC. This sequence encodes CASSSRTAYNEQFF.